These T cell receptor beta chains were read from a single sample in a study of T cell clonotyping in hematopoietic cell transplantation. Generated by immunoSEQ multiplex PCR, the TCRdb table keeps only in-frame clones and is missing some. This table has thousands of clones, around 35% appearing once. The specimen comprised peripheral blood mononuclear cells, sampled 30 days after allogeneic stem cell transplant. These receptor sequences come from a female patient over 55 who had an allogeneic stem cell transplant, so the T cells may come from the graft donor. Some clones in this sample may be carry-over from other donors' samples. Both conserved end residues are part of each CDR3.

length: 15
V: TRBV28
J: TRBJ2-7
CDR3: CASSLWTGPQEEQYF

length: 12
V: TRBV30
J: TRBJ1-2
CDR3: CATGGGRNGYTF

length: 15
V: TRBV6-5
J: TRBJ1-2
CDR3: CAGSPRTGGDYGYTF

length: 18
V: TRBV23-1
J: TRBJ2-1
CDR3: CASSHREGTGSSYNEQFF

length: 12
V: TRBV7-2
J: TRBJ2-7
CDR3: CASSRDRREQYF

length: 15
V: TRBV30
J: TRBJ1-1
CDR3: CAWSVPHRESTEAFF

length: 13
V: TRBV5-6
J: TRBJ2-7
CDR3: CASSGDIFYEQYF

length: 11
V: TRBV30
J: TRBJ2-7
CDR3: CAWSVGNEQYF

length: 14
V: TRBV30
J: TRBJ2-5
CDR3: CAWSGDYKQETQYF

length: 16
V: TRBV9
J: TRBJ2-3
CDR3: CASSVDLAVGVDTQYF

length: 12
V: TRBV30
J: TRBJ2-2
CDR3: CAWEGVAGELFF

length: 12
V: TRBV6-5
J: TRBJ2-5
CDR3: CASSYGQETQYF

length: 12
V: TRBV30
J: TRBJ2-7
CDR3: CAWGGTNYEQYF

length: 15
V: TRBV6-6
J: TRBJ1-1
CDR3: CASSYDRGMNTEAFF

length: 16
V: TRBV6-5
J: TRBJ1-5
CDR3: CASSSSPSGKNQPQHF

length: 14
V: TRBV5-6
J: TRBJ1-1
CDR3: CASSAYNLNTEAFF

length: 16
V: TRBV9
J: TRBJ2-3
CDR3: CASSVVGGGDTDTQYF

length: 11
V: TRBV30
J: TRBJ1-1
CDR3: CAWSGRLSALF

length: 14
V: TRBV5-1
J: TRBJ2-5
CDR3: CASSLEGPQETQYF

length: 15
V: TRBV27
J: -
CDR3: CASSPRGGAFHEQYF

length: 15
V: TRBV9
J: TRBJ1-4
CDR3: CASSVDGARREKLFF

length: 13
V: TRBV28
J: TRBJ2-3
CDR3: CASSLGSSDTQYF

length: 17
V: TRBV9
J: TRBJ2-5
CDR3: CASSETGTSGGQKAQYF

length: 12
V: TRBV30
J: TRBJ1-5
CDR3: CASGGGNQPQHF

length: 15
V: TRBV19
J: TRBJ2-7
CDR3: CASSNGQDVTYEQYF

length: 16
V: TRBV29-1
J: TRBJ1-1
CDR3: CSARPQGSGVNTEAFF